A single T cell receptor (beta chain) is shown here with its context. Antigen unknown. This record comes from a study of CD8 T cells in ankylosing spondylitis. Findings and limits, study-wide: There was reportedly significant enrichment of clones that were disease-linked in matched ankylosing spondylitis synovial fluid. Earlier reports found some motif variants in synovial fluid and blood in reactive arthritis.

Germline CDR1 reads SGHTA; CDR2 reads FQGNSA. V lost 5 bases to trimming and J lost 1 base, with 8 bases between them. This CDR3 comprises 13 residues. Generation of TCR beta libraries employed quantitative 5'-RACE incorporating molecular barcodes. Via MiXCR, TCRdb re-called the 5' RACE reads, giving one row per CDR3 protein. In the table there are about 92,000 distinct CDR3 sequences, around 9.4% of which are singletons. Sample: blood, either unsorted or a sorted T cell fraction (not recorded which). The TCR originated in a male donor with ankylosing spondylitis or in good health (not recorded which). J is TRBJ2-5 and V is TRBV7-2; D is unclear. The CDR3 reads CASSLTPQETQYF. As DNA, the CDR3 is TGTGCCAGCAGCCTTACTCCCCAAGAGACCCAGTACTTC.